A single sample gave rise to the 4 T cell receptor beta chains below, sequenced in a study of T cells after yellow fever vaccination. MiXCR, run by TCRdb on the 5' RACE reads, gives a single entry per CDR3 protein. The table shows about 180,000 distinct CDR3 sequences, with roughly 6.4% occurring only once. The source material was CD4+ T cells sorted from PBMCs, sampled on the day of the first yellow fever vaccination. The receptors here all came from a young man who received the YFV17D yellow fever vaccine.

This clonotype came up many times. The genes are TRBV7-3 and TRBJ2-1, with a possible D match to TRBD2 (5 bases). The ends were cut back, 1 base at V and 6 bases at J, with 13 bases in the middle. The CDR3 sequence is 15 residues long. Germline V lookup: CDR1 SGHTA, CDR2 FQGTGA. CDR3 sequence: CASSLNAVRGNEQFF. For the CDR3, the DNA is TGTGCCAGCAGCTTAAACGCGGTCCGGGGCAATGAGCAGTTCTTC. Variable domain in full (rest from reference TRBV7-3 and TRBJ2-1): GAGVSQTPSNKVTEKGKYVELRCDPISGHTALYWYRQSLGQGPEFLIYFQGTGAADDSGLPNDRFFAVRPEGSVSTLKIQRTERGDSAVYLCASSLNAVRGNEQFFGPGTRLTVL.

This clonotype was counted ten times or more. J is TRBJ2-3 and V is TRBV6-5; 8 nucleotides agree with TRBD1. The germline V gene encodes CDR1 MNHEY and CDR2 SVGAGI. V dropped 2 bases and J dropped 6; count of bases not matched to a gene: 10. The CDR3 contains 16 residues. This CDR3 reads CASSYNVQGAGDTQYF. DNA for the CDR3: TGTGCCAGCAGTTACAACGTCCAGGGGGCTGGCGATACGCAGTATTTT.

The chain combines TRBV27 with TRBJ1-5, with D unresolved. Trimming removed 0 bases from V and 3 bases from J, with 9 bases in between. The CDR3 runs 15 residues. Germline CDR1 and CDR2: MNHEY and SMNVEV (reference sequence). The CDR3 spells CASSLSGSANQPQHF. The CDR3 bases are TGTGCCAGCAGTTTATCGGGGAGCGCCAATCAGCCCCAGCATTTT.

This clonotype was seen once. This clone may be a read error of a much larger clone one base away. This chain connects TRBV10-1 to TRBJ2-1, with a possible D match to TRBD1 (6 bases). This CDR3 is built from 16 residues. V lost 6 bases to trimming and J lost 7 bases, with 22 bases between them. Germline CDR1 and CDR2: WNHNN and SYGVQD (reference sequence). DNA of the CDR3: TGCGCCAGCAGGACACCGGGACACCGCCCGGGGAATGAGCAGTTCTTC. Encoded protein: CASRTPGHRPGNEQFF.